This is a list of T cell receptor beta chains from one sample in a study of cytomegalovirus exposure and HLA in healthy donors. Sequencing was performed with immunoSEQ multiplex PCR; in TCRdb, only in-frame clones are kept and a portion is missing. This sample has around 90,000 clones; around three fifths occur once, and the top ten carry 20% to 25%. Sequencing was done on a sample of PBMCs. All receptors derive from a woman aged 45-59 years in good health and CMV-seropositive. Both conserved end residues are part of each CDR3. The order of the fields is D gene, V gene, clone size, CDR3 length, J gene, CDR3 protein, CDR3 DNA. A D gene is named only where the DNA matches it firmly. For some rows the clone size is stated as once, few or many, or as a class when expanded; others skip it.

.,TRBV2,.,13,TRBJ2-1,CASSPQTGNEQFF,TGTGCCAGCAGTCCCCAGACAGGCAATGAGCAGTTCTTC
TRBD1,TRBV7-9,.,16,TRBJ1-6,CASSRDRVVVDSPLHF,TGTGCCAGCAGCCGGGACAGGGTCGTAGTGGACTCACCCCTCCACTTT
.,TRBV4-2,.,13,TRBJ2-5,CASSQDRMEVQYF,TGTGCCAGCAGCCAAGATCGAATGGAGGTCCAGTACTTC
.,TRBV7-8,.,16,TRBJ2-3,CASSPRRDSSTDTQYF,TGTGCCAGCAGCCCACGCCGGGACTCGAGCACAGATACGCAGTATTTT
.,TRBV6-1,few,17,TRBJ2-7,CASSEAISQVISYEQYF,TGTGCCAGCAGTGAAGCGATTTCACAGGTCATCTCCTACGAGCAGTACTTC
TRBD2,TRBV4-1,.,17,TRBJ2-5,CASSQPWGGGREETQYF,TGCGCCAGCAGCCAGCCGTGGGGCGGGGGACGTGAAGAGACCCAGTACTTC
TRBD2,TRBV19,.,16,TRBJ2-1,CASTPSGGGPYNEQFF,TGTGCCAGTACCCCCAGTGGCGGGGGACCCTACAATGAGCAGTTCTTC
.,TRBV5-1,.,12,TRBJ2-7,CASSPPSDEQYF,TGCGCCAGCAGCCCCCCCTCGGACGAGCAGTACTTC
.,TRBV6-5,.,15,TRBJ2-3,CASSYSRGLQDTQYF,TGTGCCAGCAGTTACTCTCGTGGCCTTCAGGATACGCAGTATTTT
TRBD1,TRBV4-3,.,15,TRBJ1-1,CASSQGDRGFTEAFF,TGCGCCAGCAGCCAAGGGGACAGGGGATTCACTGAAGCTTTCTTT
.,TRBV5-1,.,14,TRBJ1-6,CASSLEGGNSPLHF,TGCGCCAGCAGCTTGGAGGGGGGGAACTCACCCCTCCACTTT
.,TRBV5-1,.,15,TRBJ2-7,CASSLGQGGIYEQYF,TGCGCCAGCAGCTTGGGGCAGGGAGGTATCTACGAGCAGTACTTC
.,TRBV7-6,once,15,TRBJ2-2,CASSQEGGDTGELFF,TGTGCCAGCAGCCAAGAGGGGGGGGACACCGGGGAGCTGTTTTTT
TRBD1,TRBV5-8,.,15,TRBJ1-3,CASSHRGLYGNTIYF,TGTGCCAGCAGCCACAGGGGGCTCTATGGAAACACCATATATTTT
TRBD1,TRBV30,few,16,TRBJ2-3,CAWSTGAGGNTDTQYF,TGTGCCTGGAGTACAGGCGCAGGGGGCAACACAGATACGCAGTATTTT
.,TRBV6-1,.,19,TRBJ2-7,CASSDGQGTAGGNSYEQYF,TGTGCCAGCAGTGACGGACAGGGGACAGCGGGGGGGAACTCCTACGAGCAGTACTTC
TRBD2,TRBV9,.,16,TRBJ2-1,CASSVGRLAGDNEQFF,TGTGCCAGCAGCGTAGGTCGACTAGCGGGGGACAATGAGCAGTTCTTC
.,TRBV11-2,.,16,TRBJ1-1,CASSSTRTAMNTEAFF,TGTGCCAGCAGCTCAACGCGGACAGCGATGAACACTGAAGCTTTCTTT
.,TRBV7-9,.,13,TRBJ1-1,CAGGYRGGTEAFF,TGTGCCGGGGGGTATAGGGGTGGTACTGAAGCTTTCTTT
.,TRBV2,.,14,TRBJ1-6,CASSDEGGNSPLHF,TGTGCCAGCAGTGACGAGGGGGGGAATTCACCCCTCCACTTT
.,TRBV19,.,15,TRBJ2-7,CASSPDSWDPYEQYF,TGTGCCAGTAGTCCGGACAGTTGGGACCCCTACGAGCAGTACTTC
TRBD1,TRBV6-1,once,14,TRBJ1-6,CASNLNRGNSPLHF,TGTGCCAGCAACCTCAACAGGGGTAATTCACCCCTCCACTTT
.,TRBV7-6,.,15,TRBJ2-7,CASSPASGSSYEQYF,TGTGCCAGCAGCCCAGCCTCGGGGAGCTCCTACGAGCAGTACTTC
TRBD1,TRBV2,.,13,TRBJ2-4,CASSEVEQGTEYF,TGTGCCAGCAGTGAGGTCGAACAGGGGACGGAGTACTTC
TRBD1,TRBV28,.,17,TRBJ2-1,CASSSYYQSTGDNEQFF,TGTGCCAGCAGTTCATACTATCAATCGACAGGGGACAATGAGCAGTTCTTC
.,TRBV7-9,few,14,TRBJ1-1,CASSLGLSGTEAFF,TGTGCCAGCAGCTTAGGACTCTCGGGCACTGAAGCTTTCTTT
TRBD1,TRBV27,.,16,TRBJ2-7,CASSLWGPGTGNEQYF,TGTGCCAGCAGTTTATGGGGACCCGGGACAGGGAACGAGCAGTACTTC
TRBD1,TRBV28,.,16,TRBJ1-6,CASSYGGQGAYSPLHF,TGTGCCAGCAGCTACGGGGGACAGGGTGCCTATTCACCCCTCCACTTT